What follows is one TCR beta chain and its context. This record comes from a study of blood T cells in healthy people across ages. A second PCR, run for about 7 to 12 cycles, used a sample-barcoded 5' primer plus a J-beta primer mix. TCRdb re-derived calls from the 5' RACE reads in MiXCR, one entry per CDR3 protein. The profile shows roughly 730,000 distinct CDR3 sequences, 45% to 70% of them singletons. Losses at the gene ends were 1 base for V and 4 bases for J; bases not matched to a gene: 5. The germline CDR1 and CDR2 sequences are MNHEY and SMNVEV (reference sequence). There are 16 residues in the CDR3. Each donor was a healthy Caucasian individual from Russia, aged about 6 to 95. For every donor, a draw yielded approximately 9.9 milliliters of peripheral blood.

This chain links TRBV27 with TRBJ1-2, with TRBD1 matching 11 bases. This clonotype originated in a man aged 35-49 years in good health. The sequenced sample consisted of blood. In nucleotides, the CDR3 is TGTGCCAGCAGTTTATACGGGACAGGGGGTTCCTATGGCTACACCTTC. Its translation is CASSLYGTGGSYGYTF.